This T cell receptor (beta chain) was profiled in a study of regulatory T cells in long-lasting Graves disease. This clonotype was seen at least ten times. Its antigen is currently unknown. CDR3 size: 12 residues. Germline V gives CDR1 MDHEN, CDR2 SYDVKM. Trimming shortened V by 11 bases and J by 3 bases, and 11 bases separated the two germline ends. Time point given: newly diagnosed GD, antithyroid drugs for less than 3 months. After RNA was extracted from PBMCs, the TCR library was made from it. Patients came through an endocrinology department, and that department was in Xi'an, China. Study-level findings and limits: Rather than thyroid tissue, only peripheral blood underwent study.

Investigators prepared the TCR beta libraries by applying iRepertoire HTBI primers and Arm-PCR of CDR3 regions. TCRdb reprocessed the multiplex PCR reads with MiXCR, giving one entry per CDR3 protein. The sample contains 600,000 to 650,000 distinct CDR3 sequences, roughly 15% of which appear only once. The data also belong to a second study, concerning T cells in Graves' hyperthyroidism and ophthalmopathy.

The source was peripheral blood mononuclear cells (PBMCs), collected at new diagnosis, from a patient treated with antithyroid drugs. The chain has TRBV28 and TRBJ2-1, with D tentatively TRBD2 (6 bases). The origin of this receptor is a woman under 40 with Graves disease. The CDR3 DNA reads TGTGCCGCCGGAGGGGACTACAATGAGCAGTTCTTC. Protein sequence: CAAGGDYNEQFF. The complete variable domain, with remaining parts taken from reference TRBV28 and TRBJ2-1, reads DVKVTQSSRYLVKRTGEKVFLECVQDMDHENMFWYRQDPGLGLRLIYFSYDVKMKEKGDIPEGYSVSREKKERFSLILESASTNQTSMYLCAAGGDYNEQFFGPGTRLTVL.